The next 13 T cell receptor beta chains were all read from a single sample in a study of shared clonotypes between healthy human individuals. Clones were read by immunoSEQ multiplex PCR, and TCRdb kept only the in-frame ones, dropping some. The table shows more than 450,000 clones, with less than 85% occurring only once. Sequencing was carried out using PBMCs. Source of these receptors: a woman in her 40s in good health. Some clones in this sample may be carry-over from other donors' samples.

This sequence joins TRBV5-4 and TRBJ2-1; TRBD2 agrees at 7 bases. V lost 4 bases, J lost 10 bases, and 8 bases stayed unmatched. This CDR3 comprises 13 residues. The germline CDR1 and CDR2 sequences are SGHNT and YYREEE (reference sequence). The CDR3 DNA reads TGTGCCAGCAGCCCGCCTACTAGCGCGGAGCAGTTCTTC. This codes for CASSPPTSAEQFF.

The rearrangement links TRBV7-2 to TRBJ1-1, with a possible D match to TRBD1 (5 bases). V lost 5 bases, J lost 4 bases, and 14 bases lay in between. The germline CDR1 and CDR2 sequences are SGHTA and FQGNSA. This CDR3 has 14 residues. Here the CDR3 DNA reads TGTGCCAGCAGCCGTGGGGGGACGGCCACTGAAGCTTTCTTT. It encodes CASSRGGTATEAFF.

This clone was picked up a small number of times. The chain uses TRBV10-1 and TRBJ1-1; D remains unclear. Germline CDR1 and CDR2: WNHNN and SYGVQD (reference sequence). Deletions cut 2 bases from V and 4 bases from J, with 8 bases between. This CDR3 has 13 residues. DNA for the CDR3: TGCGCCAGCAGTGAGAATTGGGTCACTGAAGCTTTCTTT. Protein product: CASSENWVTEAFF.

The genes are TRBV27 and TRBJ1-4; D unresolved. The CDR3 length is 13 residues. Trimming shortened V by 6 bases and J by 6 bases, and 11 bases separated the two germline ends. Germline V lookup: CDR1 MNHEY, CDR2 SMNVEV (reference sequence). The CDR3 DNA reads as TGTGCCAGCAGCCCCACCGGGGATGAAAAACTGTTTTTT. This gives the protein CASSPTGDEKLFF.

This clone was detected once. The gene calls are TRBV30 and TRBJ2-7; a weak D match, TRBD1 (5 bases). The CDR3 is 15 amino acids. CDR1 and CDR2 (germline): GTSNPN, SVGIG (reference sequence). The germline V and J ends were trimmed by 3 bases and 0 bases, with 15 bases remaining between them. The CDR3 loop reads CAWSALGPSSYEQYF. The CDR3 nucleotides are TGTGCCTGGAGCGCTTTGGGGCCGAGCTCCTACGAGCAGTACTTC.

This chain joins TRBV5-1 and TRBJ1-2; TRBD1 agrees at 7 bases. The CDR3 totals 15 residues. In germline, CDR1 is SGHRS, CDR2 YFSETQ. Germline trimming cut 7 bases from V and 3 bases from J; bases unmatched to any gene: 12. CDR3: CASFPADREDYGYTF. The CDR3 DNA reads TGCGCCAGCTTTCCGGCTGACAGGGAGGACTATGGCTACACCTTC.

This chain joins TRBV28 and TRBJ1-1; the D is unclear. V was cut by 2 bases and J by 0 bases, with 4 bases left in between. The CDR3 consists of 13 residues. Germline V gene sequence: CDR1 MDHEN, CDR2 SYDVKM. The CDR3 sequence is CASSLEVNTEAFF. For the CDR3, the DNA is TGTGCCAGCAGTTTAGAGGTGAACACTGAAGCTTTCTTT.

This rearrangement joins TRBV2 to TRBJ2-7; 8 bases are shared with TRBD2. The CDR3 consists of 13 residues. The V and J ends lost 7 bases and 6 bases, in that order; junction bases with no gene match: 8. Germline V gene sequence: CDR1 SNHLY, CDR2 FYNNEI. CDR3 amino acids: CASIRREGGEQYF. The CDR3 DNA sequence: TGTGCCAGCATACGACGGGAGGGAGGCGAGCAGTACTTC.

The chain couples TRBV5-6 to TRBJ2-7; 11 bases agree with TRBD2. V was clipped by 0 bases and J by 3 bases; unmatched bases: 2. The CDR3 contains 15 residues. Germline V lookup: CDR1 SGHDT, CDR2 YYEEEE. The CDR3 is CASSLASGRIYEQYF. The CDR3, as DNA: TGTGCCAGCAGCTTGGCTAGCGGGAGGATCTACGAGCAGTACTTC.

The chain links TRBV19 to TRBJ2-2; perhaps TRBD1 as D (6 bases). The ends were cut back, 7 bases at V and 3 bases at J, with 9 bases in the middle. The germline V gene encodes CDR1 LNHDA and CDR2 SQIVND (reference sequence). The CDR3 is 13 residues long. CDR3 amino acids: CASTTGYTGELFF. The CDR3 DNA sequence: TGTGCCAGTACTACAGGGTACACCGGGGAGCTGTTTTTT. The variable domain in full, completed from reference TRBV19 and TRBJ2-2, reads DGGITQSPKYLFRKEGQNVTLSCEQNLNHDAMYWYRQDPGQGLRLIYYSQIVNDFQKGDIAEGYSVSREKKESFPLTVTSAQKNPTAFYLCASTTGYTGELFFGEGSRLTVL.

This clone has just a few counts. V usage is TRBV19 and J usage is TRBJ2-1, with D perhaps matching TRBD2 (6 bases). The germline V gene encodes CDR1 LNHDA and CDR2 SQIVND (reference sequence). The CDR3 totals 13 residues. V was clipped by 1 base and J by 5 bases, with 6 bases between them. CDR3 nucleotide sequence: TGTGCCAGTAGTATAGGGAGGGACAATGAGCAGTTCTTC. Translation: CASSIGRDNEQFF.

CDR3 protein: CASSPRRGTEAFF. CDR3 DNA sequence: TGTGCCAGCTCACCCAGACGTGGGACTGAAGCTTTCTTT. The chain links TRBV18 to TRBJ1-1; D unclear. Per the germline V gene, CDR1 is KGHSH and CDR2 is LQKENI. Trimming stripped 3 bases from V and 5 bases from J, with 10 bases between. The length of the CDR3 is 13 residues. Drawing the rest from reference TRBV18 and TRBJ1-1, the complete variable domain is NAGVMQNPRHLVRRRGQEARLRCSPMKGHSHVYWYRQLPEEGLKFMVYLQKENIIDESGMPKERFSAEFPKEGPSILRIQQVVRGDSAAYFCASSPRRGTEAFFGQGTRLTVV.

The CDR3 DNA reads TGTGCCAGCAGTTTGATAGGGACAGGGGGGTTTGAGCAGTTCTTC. As protein: CASSLIGTGGFEQFF. V is TRBV28 and J is TRBJ2-1; 11 bases map to TRBD1. The CDR3 spans 15 residues. CDR1 and CDR2 (germline): MDHEN, SYDVKM. The ends lost 3 bases at V and 9 bases at J; junction bases unmatched: 7.